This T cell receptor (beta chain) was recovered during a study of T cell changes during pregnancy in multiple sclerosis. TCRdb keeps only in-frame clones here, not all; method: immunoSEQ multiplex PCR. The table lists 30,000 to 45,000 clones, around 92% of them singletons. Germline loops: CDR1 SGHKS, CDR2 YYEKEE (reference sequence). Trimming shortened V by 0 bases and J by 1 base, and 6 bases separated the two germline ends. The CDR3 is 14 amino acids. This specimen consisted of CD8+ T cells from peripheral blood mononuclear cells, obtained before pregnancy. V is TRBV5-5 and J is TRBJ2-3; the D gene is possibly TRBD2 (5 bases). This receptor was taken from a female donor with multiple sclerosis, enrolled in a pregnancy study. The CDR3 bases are TGTGCCAGCAGCTTGGCCGGGGGCACAGATACGCAGTATTTT. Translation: CASSLAGGTDTQYF.